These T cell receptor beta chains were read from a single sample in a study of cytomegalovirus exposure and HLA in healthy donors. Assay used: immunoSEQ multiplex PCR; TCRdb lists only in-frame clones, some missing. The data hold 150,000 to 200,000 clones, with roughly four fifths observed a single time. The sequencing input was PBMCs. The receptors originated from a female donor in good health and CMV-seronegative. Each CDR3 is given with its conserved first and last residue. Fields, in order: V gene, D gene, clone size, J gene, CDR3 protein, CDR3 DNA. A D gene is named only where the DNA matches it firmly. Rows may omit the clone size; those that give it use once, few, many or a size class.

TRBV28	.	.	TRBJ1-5	CAIQAGAVAHF	TGTGCCATCCAGGCAGGGGCCGTGGCACATTTT
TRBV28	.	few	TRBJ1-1	CASSLLGAANTEAFF	TGTGCCAGCAGTTTATTAGGGGCCGCGAACACTGAAGCTTTCTTT
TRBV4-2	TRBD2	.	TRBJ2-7	CASSQGGVEQYF	TGTGCCAGCAGCCAGGGAGGGGTCGAGCAGTACTTC
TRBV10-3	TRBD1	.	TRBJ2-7	CAITGGQGASYEQYF	TGTGCCATCACGGGGGGACAGGGGGCCTCCTACGAGCAGTACTTC
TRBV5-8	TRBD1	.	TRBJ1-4	CASRPGQATNEKLFF	TGTGCCAGCAGACCCGGACAGGCTACTAATGAAAAACTGTTTTTT
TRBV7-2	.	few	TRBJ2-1	CASSTSRLEQFF	TGTGCCAGCAGCACCTCTAGGCTTGAGCAGTTCTTC
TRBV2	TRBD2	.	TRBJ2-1	CASSTRWTSKQFF	TGTGCCAGCAGTACTCGTTGGACTAGCAAGCAGTTCTTC
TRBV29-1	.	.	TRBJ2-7	CSVEDGRGGYEQYF	TGCAGCGTTGAAGATGGGAGAGGCGGCTACGAGCAGTACTTC
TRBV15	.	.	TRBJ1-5	CATAEGSRPQHF	TGTGCCACAGCGGAGGGTTCGAGGCCCCAGCATTTT
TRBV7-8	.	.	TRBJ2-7	CASSLSQYEQYF	TGTGCCAGCAGCTTATCCCAATACGAGCAGTACTTC
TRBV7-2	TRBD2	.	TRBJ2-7	CASSTTSGKVYEQYF	TGTGCCAGCAGCACAACTAGCGGGAAGGTCTACGAGCAGTACTTC
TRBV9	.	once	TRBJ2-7	CASSVAPRQSGPVCSYEQYF	TGTGCCAGCAGCGTAGCCCCACGGCAAAGCGGGCCGGTTTGCTCCTACGAGCAGTACTTC
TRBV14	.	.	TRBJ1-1	CASSQDRFSVLDTEAFF	TGTGCCAGCAGCCAAGATCGGTTTTCGGTATTGGACACTGAAGCTTTCTTT
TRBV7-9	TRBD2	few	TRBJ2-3	CASSRTTGLAGAAPDTQYF	TGTGCCAGCAGCAGAACCACGGGACTAGCGGGAGCTGCCCCAGATACGCAGTATTTT
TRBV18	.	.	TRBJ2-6	CASSPGSGANGLTF	TGTGCCAGCTCACCTGGATCTGGGGCCAACGGCCTGACTTTC
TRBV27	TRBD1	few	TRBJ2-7	CASSSGQGMYEQYF	TGTGCCAGCAGTTCGGGACAGGGTATGTACGAGCAGTACTTC
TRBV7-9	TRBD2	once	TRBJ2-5	CASSLHVTSGGGQTQYF	TGTGCCAGCAGCTTGCATGTGACTAGCGGGGGTGGACAGACCCAGTACTTC
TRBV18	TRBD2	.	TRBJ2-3	CASSPPGLAGGLDTQYF	TGTGCCAGCTCACCCCCGGGACTAGCGGGAGGATTGGATACGCAGTATTTT
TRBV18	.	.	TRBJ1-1	CASSPTGDTEAFF	TGTGCCAGCTCACCAACGGGGGACACTGAAGCTTTCTTT
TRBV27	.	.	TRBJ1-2	CASSLTRGRYGYTF	TGTGCCAGCAGTTTAACCAGGGGCCGCTATGGCTACACCTTC
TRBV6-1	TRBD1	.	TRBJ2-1	CASSWDRVRNEQFF	TGTGCCAGCAGTTGGGACAGGGTACGCAATGAGCAGTTCTTC
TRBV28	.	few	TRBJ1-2	CASGQGTINFYGYTF	TGTGCCAGCGGGCAGGGCACTATTAACTTCTATGGCTACACCTTC
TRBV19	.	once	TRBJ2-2	CASSSPGSSGELFF	TGTGCCAGTAGTTCTCCCGGGAGCTCCGGGGAGCTGTTTTTT
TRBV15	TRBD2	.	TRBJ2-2	CATSRRTSGGASGELFF	TGTGCCACCAGCAGAAGGACTAGCGGGGGGGCTTCCGGGGAGCTGTTTTTT
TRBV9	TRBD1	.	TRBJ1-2	CASSGPGTGGGYTF	TGTGCCAGCAGCGGGCCCGGGACAGGTGGTGGCTACACCTTC
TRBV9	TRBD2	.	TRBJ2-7	CASSVETTSGVGGEQYF	TGTGCCAGCAGCGTGGAGACAACTAGCGGGGTTGGAGGCGAGCAGTACTTC
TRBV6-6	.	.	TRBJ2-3	CASTLVGDTQYF	TGTGCCAGCACCCTAGTCGGGGATACGCAGTATTTT
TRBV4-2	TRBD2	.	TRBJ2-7	CASSQLTPGGGEQYF	TGTGCCAGCAGCCAACTAACCCCCGGGGGGGGCGAGCAGTACTTC
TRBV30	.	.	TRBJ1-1	CAWRHRVTEAFF	TGTGCCTGGAGGCACAGGGTCACTGAAGCTTTCTTT
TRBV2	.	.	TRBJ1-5	CASRQGERQPQHF	TGTGCCAGCAGACAGGGAGAGCGACAGCCCCAGCATTTT
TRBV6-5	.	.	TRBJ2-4	CATCLARGNIQYF	TGTGCCACCTGTCTGGCACGCGGAAACATTCAGTACTTC
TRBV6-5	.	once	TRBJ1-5	CASSSRRGLNQPQHF	TGTGCCAGCAGCTCCCGGCGGGGGCTTAATCAGCCCCAGCATTTT
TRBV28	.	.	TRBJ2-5	CASSSPQVAKETQYF	TGTGCCAGCAGTTCCCCGCAGGTTGCAAAAGAGACCCAGTACTTC
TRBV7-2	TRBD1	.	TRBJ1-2	CASSTGGYYGYTF	TGTGCCAGCAGCACAGGGGGTTACTATGGCTACACCTTC